Ten or more counts support the clone carrying this T cell receptor (beta chain). This record comes from a study of metastatic and nonmetastatic thyroid tumors. As for the study in general: Both malignant and benign thyroid patients supplied peripheral blood and tumor or nodule tissue samples, across which the repertoires of these patients were then compared.

The CDR3 consists of 17 residues. CDR1 is MDHEN and CDR2 is SYDVKM in the germline V gene. The J segment lost 2 bases and the V segment lost 2 bases, leaving 9 bases of the junction unmatched. Methods used by the authors: Clinicopathological groups differed in CDR3, with these differences serving to build a distant-metastasis classifier for papillary thyroid cancer. TCRdb reanalyzed the PCR reads with MiXCR. TCRdb assigned the V and J calls; the authors' analysis was not used. The repertoire includes tens of thousands of clones, around 16% of them detected once, and about a fifth sits in the top ten. Patients were all untreated before their thyroid surgery.

What was sequenced was blood. V is TRBV28 and J is TRBJ2-5; 9 bases agree with TRBD1. This TCR was sampled from a female donor with papillary thyroid cancer or a benign thyroid nodule (not recorded which). Some clones in this sample may be carry-over from other donors' samples. Written as DNA, the CDR3 is TGTGCCAGCAGTTTAGCTGGGGTGACAGGGGGTCAAGAGACCCAGTACTTC. It encodes CASSLAGVTGGQETQYF.